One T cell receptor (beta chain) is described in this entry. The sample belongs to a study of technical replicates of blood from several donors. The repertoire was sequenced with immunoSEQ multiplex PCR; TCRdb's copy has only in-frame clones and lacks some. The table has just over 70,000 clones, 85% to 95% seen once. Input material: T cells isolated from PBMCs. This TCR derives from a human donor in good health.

CDR3 residues: CASRSGLSTEAFF. CDR3 coding DNA: TGTGCCAGCAGATCCGGTTTGAGTACTGAAGCTTTCTTT. The V gene is TRBV6-5, the J gene TRBJ1-1, with unresolved D. Between the trimmed V and J ends, which lost 6 bases and 5 bases, there was a span of 13 bases. CDR1 is MNHEY, CDR2 SVGAGI, per germline. The CDR3 is made up of 13 amino acids.